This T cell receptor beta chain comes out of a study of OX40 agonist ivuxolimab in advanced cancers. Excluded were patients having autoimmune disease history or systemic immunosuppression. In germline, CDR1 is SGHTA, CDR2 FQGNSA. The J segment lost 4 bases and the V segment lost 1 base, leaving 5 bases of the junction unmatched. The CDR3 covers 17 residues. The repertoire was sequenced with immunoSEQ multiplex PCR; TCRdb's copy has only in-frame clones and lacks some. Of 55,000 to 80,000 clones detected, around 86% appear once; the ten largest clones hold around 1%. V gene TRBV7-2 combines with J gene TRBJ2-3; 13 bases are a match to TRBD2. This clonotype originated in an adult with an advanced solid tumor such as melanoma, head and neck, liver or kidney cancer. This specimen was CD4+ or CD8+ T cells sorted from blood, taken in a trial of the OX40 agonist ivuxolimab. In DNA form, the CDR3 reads TGTGCCAGCAGCTTAGGGTCACTAGCGGGAGGGTCAGATACGCAGTATTTT. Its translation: CASSLGSLAGGSDTQYF.